This T cell receptor (beta chain) was captured in a study of blood T cells in healthy people across ages (dated by TCRdb to the mid-2010s). For the wider study: In model experiments, roughly one uniquely barcoded TCR beta cDNA molecule per two T cells was captured by template switching. Using deep sequencing normalized with unique cDNA molecular identifiers, the study measured how TCR beta repertoire diversity changes with age. Donors were grouped into four age groups: young (average approximately 15 years), middle-aged (under 40), aged (over 55) and long-lived (approximately 75). Two additional independent replicas of 1 million unique cDNA reads from the same blood draw were analyzed for two donors (one aged 18 to 30 and one aged 80 or older).

Donors were under 40 systemically healthy Caucasian individuals from Russia aged 6 to 90 years. Each donor gave ten milliliters of peripheral blood, collected into EDTA-treated Vacutainer tubes. Ficoll-Paque density-gradient centrifugation was used to isolate PBMCs, with at least 6 million obtained per sample. Trizol reagent was used to extract total RNA from the PBMCs, yielding at least 5 micrograms per sample. Naive CD45RAhigh/CD27high T cell percentages were measured by flow cytometry on a PBMC aliquot from every donor. The research as a whole found: As age increased, observed TCR beta diversity per million T cells dropped in a roughly linear way, and a significant reduction was already evident by age about 40. There was a strong correlation between observed TCR beta diversity and the percentage of naive T cells measured by flow cytometry. Total diversity estimates from one million sequenced T cells were considered lower bounds and underestimates. Compared with the aged group, the long-lived group had more naive CD4+ T cells, fewer expanded clones and increased TCR diversity, a pattern suggesting age selection. Since profiling was done on bulk unsorted PBMCs, naive and antigen-experienced compartments could not be conclusively compared. Donor CMV infection status was unknown, potentially confounding age-related changes in expanded clonotypes.

Libraries were prepared through 5' RACE. The sequencing machine was an Illumina HiSeq 2500. The second PCR ran for roughly 6 to 11 cycles and used a J-beta primer mix along with a sample-barcoded 5' primer. Each TCR beta cDNA molecule received a unique molecular identifier from a template-switch 5' adaptor carrying 12 random nucleotides. Each sample yielded at least 2.5 million CDR3-containing paired-end reads. First-strand cDNA was synthesized from all RNA with the Mint cDNA synthesis kit, primed by a TRBC-specific oligonucleotide. Following uracil-DNA glycosylase treatment, a first 18-cycle PCR with universal primers M1SS and BC2_uni_R was performed on all cDNA. The authors' analysis ran thus. For normalization, 1 million high-quality reads were randomly selected from each sample, with every read carrying a distinct molecular identifier. Reads sharing molecular identifiers were discarded rather than binned into consensus sequences. MiTCR, run with a Q25 quality threshold and the strictest error-elimination algorithm, handled CDR3 identification, clonotype clustering and error correction. A nonparametric unseen species model using Euler transformation provided a lower-bound estimate of total TCR beta diversity. TCRdb redid the processing of the public reads, applying fastp at Q25 and MiXCR, and retained in-frame beta chains. Identical CDR3 proteins give one entry, which carries the most common genes and DNA. The V and J calls reflect TCRdb's pipeline rather than the authors' work. Within this sample are some 940,000 distinct CDR3 sequences, with 29% of them counted one time only. Around 9.6% of the sample is in the top ten clones.

Via the germline V gene, CDR1 is KGHDR and CDR2 SFDVKD. From the cysteine through the phenylalanine, the CDR3 covers 14 amino acids. Only CDR3 DNA is held: 42 bases, read in frame from base 1. Comments on this clonotype: Its binding antigen is unknown. An end of the junction does not agree with germline; a read error may underlie this.

This sample also belongs to another study, concerning T cells of mothers and their children. As that second paper reports: Donors were nine systemically healthy Caucasian individuals: three mothers and their six children. cDNA synthesis consumed the entire amount of extracted RNA, loaded at 1.5 ug RNA in each 15 ul reaction. In the second PCR, sample barcodes and 2-4 random nucleotides were introduced via the M1S primer. Each mother yielded over 9 million TCR beta CDR3 reads and each child 2.5 million to 3.5 million reads. TCR recombination output is similarly shaped by thymic selection in related and unrelated pairs, with a minor effect exerted by inherited differences. Related mother-child pairs always showed normalized repertoire overlap that was slightly higher than in unrelated mother-child pairs, though the difference was never significant. With a sensitivity of about 100 clones per million clonotypes, no persistent microchimeric T cell clones were detected. Deep NGS was used in the study to compare the TCR beta repertoires of mothers and children and to look for features that separate related mother-child pairs from unrelated individuals. The mean age was about 37 +/- 4 years for the mothers and approximately 11 +/- 4 years for the children. Libraries were sequenced on Illumina HiSeq 2000 with 100+100 nt paired-end reads after adapter ligation with NEBNext reagents. To avoid cross-contamination, the mother libraries and the child libraries were prepared a month apart and sequenced in separate runs. Each donor had between roughly 450,000 and 2,300,000 distinct TCR beta clonotypes identified. Naive TCR beta clonotypes were estimated from low-frequency clonotypes matched to each donor's FACS-determined naive share, without sorting.

This receptor was obtained from a middle-aged woman in good health. The chain was built from TRBV24-1 and TRBJ1-2, with the D segment identity uncertain. The sample was blood. CDR3 reads: CATGESGLFYGYTF. The nucleotides are TGTGCCACCGGTGAATCCGGACTGTTCTATGGCTACACCTTC.